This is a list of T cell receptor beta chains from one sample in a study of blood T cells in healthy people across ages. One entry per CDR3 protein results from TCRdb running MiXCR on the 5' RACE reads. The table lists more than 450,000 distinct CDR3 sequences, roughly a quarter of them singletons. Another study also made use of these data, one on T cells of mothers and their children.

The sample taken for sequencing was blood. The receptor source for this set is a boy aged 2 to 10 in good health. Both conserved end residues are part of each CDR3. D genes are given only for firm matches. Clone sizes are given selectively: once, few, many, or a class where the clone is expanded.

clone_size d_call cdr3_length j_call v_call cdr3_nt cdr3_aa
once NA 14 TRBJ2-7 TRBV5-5 TGTGCCAGCAGCGACCTCCGGGGCTCCTACGAGCAGTACTTC CASSDLRGSYEQYF
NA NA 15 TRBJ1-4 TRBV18 TGTGCCAGCTCACCACGGCCAGGGGTCGGTGAAAAACTGTTTTTT CASSPRPGVGEKLFF
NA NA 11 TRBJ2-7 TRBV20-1 TGCAGTGCTAGAGATGTATCCGAGCAGTACTTC CSARDVSEQYF
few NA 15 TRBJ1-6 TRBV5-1 TGCGCCAGCAGCAAGGGACACGCGTCTAATTCACCCCTCCACTTT CASSKGHASNSPLHF
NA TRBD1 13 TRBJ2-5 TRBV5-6 TGTGCCAGCAGCTTGCAGGGGGCAGAGACCCAGTACTTC CASSLQGAETQYF
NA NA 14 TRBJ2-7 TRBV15 TGTGCCACCAGCAGAGGACGGGAAGCCTACGAGCAGTACTTC CATSRGREAYEQYF
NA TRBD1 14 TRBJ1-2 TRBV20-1 TGCAGTGCCGTGCCGGGACAGGGGAACTATGGCTACACCTTC CSAVPGQGNYGYTF
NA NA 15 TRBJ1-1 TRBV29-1 TGCAGCGTTGAAGGGAAGGGAGGAAGGATCACTGAAGCTTTCTTT CSVEGKGGRITEAFF
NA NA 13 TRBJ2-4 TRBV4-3 TGCGCCAGCAGCCAAGAGCACGGGAACATTCAGTACTTC CASSQEHGNIQYF
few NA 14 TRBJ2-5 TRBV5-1 TGCGCCAGCAGCCGTGGACAGCCCCCGGAGACCCAGTACTTC CASSRGQPPETQYF
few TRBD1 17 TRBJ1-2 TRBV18 TGTGCCAGCTCTTCCGAGAGATATCCTGGACAGGGGGACGGCTACACCTTC CASSSERYPGQGDGYTF
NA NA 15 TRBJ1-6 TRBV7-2 TGTGCCAGCAGCTTAGACGGACTCTATAATTCACCCCTCCACTTT CASSLDGLYNSPLHF
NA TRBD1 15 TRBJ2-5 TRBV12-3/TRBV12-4 TGTGCCAGCAGTTTTTGGACAGGGGGCAGGAAGACCCAGTACTTC CASSFWTGGRKTQYF
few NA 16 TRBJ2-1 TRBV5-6 TGTGCCAGCAGCTTGGTGGCGGCAGGGGCCAGGAATGAGCAGTTCTTC CASSLVAAGARNEQFF
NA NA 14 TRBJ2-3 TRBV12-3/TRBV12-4 TGTGCCGTCCGAGGGGGTTCTAGCACAGATACGCAGTATTTT CAVRGGSSTDTQYF
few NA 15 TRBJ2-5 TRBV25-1 TGTGCCAGCAGAAGATCAACAGGGACCCAAGAGACCCAGTACTTC CASRRSTGTQETQYF
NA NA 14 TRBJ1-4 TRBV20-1 TGCAGTGCTAGAGTGGGGCAGGGGAATGAAAAACTGTTTTTT CSARVGQGNEKLFF
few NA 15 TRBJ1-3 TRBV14 TGTGCCAGCAGCCAAATGGGGGGTCTTGTCGACACCATATATTTT CASSQMGGLVDTIYF
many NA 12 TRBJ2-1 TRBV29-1 TGCAGCGTTGACAGGGGTTACAATGAGCAGTTCTTC CSVDRGYNEQFF
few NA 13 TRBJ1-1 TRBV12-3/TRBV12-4 TGTGCCAGCAGTACCAAATTACAGAGTGAAGCTTTCTTT CASSTKLQSEAFF
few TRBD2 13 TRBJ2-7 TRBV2 TGTGCCAGCAGTGCGACTAGCGGGTCTGCGCAGTACTTC CASSATSGSAQYF
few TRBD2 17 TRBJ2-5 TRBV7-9 TGTGCCAGCAGCTTAGGTGGCCCGGGGGGGCATCAAGAGACCCAGTACTTC CASSLGGPGGHQETQYF
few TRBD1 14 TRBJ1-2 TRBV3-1 TGTGCCAGCAGCCCCTGGGACAGGGAAGACGGCTACACCTTC CASSPWDREDGYTF
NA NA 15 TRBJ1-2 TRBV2 TGTGCCAGCAGTGATATGGCAGCATTACCCCATGGCTACACCTTC CASSDMAALPHGYTF
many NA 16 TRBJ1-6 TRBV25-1 TGTGCCAGCAGTGAATCATGGGGACCCTATAATTCACCCCTCCACTTT CASSESWGPYNSPLHF
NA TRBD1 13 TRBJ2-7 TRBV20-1 TGCAGTGCTAGCGAGACAGGGCCCTACGAGCAGTACTTC CSASETGPYEQYF
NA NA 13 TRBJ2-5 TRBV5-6 TGTGCCAGCAGCTCCGGGACTTCAGCGGCCCAGTACTTC CASSSGTSAAQYF
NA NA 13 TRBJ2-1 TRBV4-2 TGTGCCAGCAGCCGTTCTGGGGGATATGAGCAGTTCTTC CASSRSGGYEQFF
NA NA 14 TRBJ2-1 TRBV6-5 TGTGCCAGCAGTTCGGGGAACAGAGGGGATGACCAGTTCTTC CASSSGNRGDDQFF
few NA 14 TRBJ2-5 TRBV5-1 TGCGCCAGCAGCGGAGACAGATTACAAGAGACCCAGTACTTC CASSGDRLQETQYF
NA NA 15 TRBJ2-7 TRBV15 TGTGCCACCAGCACAAAACGGGGACCCATCTACGAGCAGTACTTC CATSTKRGPIYEQYF
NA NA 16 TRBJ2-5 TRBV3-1 TGTGCCAGCAGCCTGGGGAGACCTGGAGGAAGGGAGACCCAGTACTTC CASSLGRPGGRETQYF
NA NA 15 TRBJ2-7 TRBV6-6 TGTGCCAGCGAGGGCACACGCGGGAATATCTACGAGCAGTACTTC CASEGTRGNIYEQYF
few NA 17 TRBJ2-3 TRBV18 TGTGCCAGCTCACCACCGTTCAGGACAAAACGCACAGATACGCAGTATTTT CASSPPFRTKRTDTQYF
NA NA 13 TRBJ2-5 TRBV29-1 TGCAGCGTTGAGATGGGGCTGGAAGAGACCCAGTACTTC CSVEMGLEETQYF
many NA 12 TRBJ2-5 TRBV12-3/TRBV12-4 TGTGCCAGCAGTCGACCTCAAGAGACCCAGTACTTC CASSRPQETQYF
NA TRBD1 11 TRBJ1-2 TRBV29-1 TGCAGCGTTGAAGGACAGGGGCACTACACCTTC CSVEGQGHYTF
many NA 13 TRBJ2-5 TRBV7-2 TGTGCCAGCAGCCTGGGACTCCGTCAGACCCAGTACTTC CASSLGLRQTQYF
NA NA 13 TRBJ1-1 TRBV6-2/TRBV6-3 TGTGCCAGCAGTTACCCGGCAACGACTGAAGCTTTCTTT CASSYPATTEAFF
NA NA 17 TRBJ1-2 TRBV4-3 TGCGCCAGCAGTCAAGGGACACGGGGAGGTTGGATTTATGGCTACACCTTC CASSQGTRGGWIYGYTF
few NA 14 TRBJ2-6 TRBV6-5 TGTGCCAGTTCGGCGTTCTCTGGGGCCAACGTCCTGACTTTC CASSAFSGANVLTF
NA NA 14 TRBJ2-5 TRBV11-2 TGTGCCAGCAGCTTATTAGTAAGCCAAGAGACCCAGTACTTC CASSLLVSQETQYF
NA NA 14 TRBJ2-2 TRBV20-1 TGCAGTGCTAGATCAACAGCGAACACCGGGGAGCTGTTTTTT CSARSTANTGELFF
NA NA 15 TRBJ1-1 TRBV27 TGTGCCAGCTTTTCCTACAGGGAAAGTGGCACTGAAGCTTTCTTT CASFSYRESGTEAFF
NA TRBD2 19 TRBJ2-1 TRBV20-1 TGCAGTGCTAGAGTGTTCAGACTAGCGGGAGGGTTATCCTACAATGAGCAGCTCTTC CSARVFRLAGGLSYNEQLF
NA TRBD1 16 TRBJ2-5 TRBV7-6 TGTGCCAGCAGCCCTAGGACAGGGACCCCGACGGAGACCCAGTACTTC CASSPRTGTPTETQYF
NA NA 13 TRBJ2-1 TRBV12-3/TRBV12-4 TGTGCCAGCAGTTTAGATCAGTACAATGAGCAGTTCTTC CASSLDQYNEQFF
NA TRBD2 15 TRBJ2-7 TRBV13 TGTGCCAGCAGCTTGAGGCTAGCGGGGGCCTACGAGCAGTACTTC CASSLRLAGAYEQYF
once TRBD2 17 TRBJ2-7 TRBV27 TGTGCCAGCAGCGCTAGCGGGGGGGTTTACCGCTCCTACGAGCAGTACTTC CASSASGGVYRSYEQYF
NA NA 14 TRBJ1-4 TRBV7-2 TGTGCCAGCAGCTCTGGCACCCCGAATGAAAAACTGTTTTTT CASSSGTPNEKLFF
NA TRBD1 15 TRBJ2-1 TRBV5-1 TGCGCCAGCAGCTTGGCGGACAGGGGGCAAGATGAGCAGTTCTTC CASSLADRGQDEQFF
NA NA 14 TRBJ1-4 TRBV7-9 TGTGCCAGCAGCTTAGGCAGGGACTATGAAAAACTGTTTTTT CASSLGRDYEKLFF